What follows are 7 T cell receptor beta chains derived from one specimen sequenced in a study of cytomegalovirus exposure and HLA in healthy donors. The PCR ran on 60 Vbeta and 13 Jbeta primers. TCRdb's table, derived via immunoSEQ multiplex PCR, lists solely in-frame clones and lacks some. The repertoire consists of 110,000 to 150,000 clones, with roughly 10% occurring once and the leading ten covering 1.8%. The sample was PBMCs. The receptors stem from a man aged 50 to 60 in good health and CMV-seronegative.

In this sample, this clone turned up many times. The V and J genes are TRBV6-5 and TRBJ2-7; 11 nucleotides align to TRBD2. CDR1 and CDR2 from the germline V gene are MNHEY and SVGAGI. V gave up 5 bases and J gave up 9 bases; unmatched junction bases: 12. The length of the CDR3 is 15 residues. In DNA form, the CDR3 reads TGTGCCAGCAGTCAGACTAGCGGGGCTATGCATGTGCAGTACTTC. Translation gives CASSQTSGAMHVQYF.

This clone was seen a handful of times. The sample contains more than one DNA sequence encoding this CDR3. V gene TRBV30 combines with J gene TRBJ1-5, with 9 bases aligning to TRBD1. The CDR3 extends over 14 amino acids. Germline CDR1 reads GTSNPN; CDR2 reads SVGIG (reference sequence). V lost 1 base to trimming and J lost 2 bases; unmatched junction nucleotides: 0. The CDR3 loop is CAWSGTGGNQPQHF. DNA for the CDR3: TGTGCCTGGAGTGGGACAGGGGGCAATCAGCCCCAGCATTTT.

The chain links TRBV14 to TRBJ1-6; D remains ambiguous. The CDR3 totals 15 residues. Germline V CDR1 and CDR2: SGHDN, FVKESK. V lost 0 bases and J 3 bases, leaving 6 bases between the germline ends. CDR3 residues: CASSQDRFYNSPLHF. The DNA for the CDR3 is TGTGCCAGCAGCCAAGACAGGTTCTATAATTCACCCCTCCACTTT.

This chain joins TRBV29-1 and TRBJ2-1, with 10 bases lining up with TRBD1. CDR1 is SQVTM and CDR2 is ANQGSEA in the germline V gene. The CDR3 is 15 residues long. Trimming at V came to 6 bases and at J to 3 bases, leaving 8 bases not matched to a gene. The CDR3 protein is CSVPRDRGDYNEQFF. Written as DNA, the CDR3 is TGCAGCGTGCCCCGGGACAGGGGCGACTACAATGAGCAGTTCTTC.

V usage is TRBV11-2 and J usage is TRBJ2-1, with TRBD2 identical over 8 bases. This CDR3 is built from 17 residues. V trimming: 3 bases; J trimming: 0 bases; junction bases outside the gene matches: 7. Per the germline V gene, CDR1 is SGHAT and CDR2 is FQNNGV. The CDR3 DNA reads as TGTGCCAGCAGCTTGCTAAGCGGGGGACTCTCCTACAATGAGCAGTTCTTC. Protein sequence: CASSLLSGGLSYNEQFF.

This clone was seen only a few times. V usage is TRBV6-5 and J usage is TRBJ1-1; maybe TRBD1 (5 bases). In germline, CDR1 is MNHEY, CDR2 SVGAGI. The CDR3 covers 14 residues. Deletions cut 6 bases from V and 2 bases from J, with 13 bases between. The CDR3 region is CASSRQGFNTEAFF. In nucleotides, the CDR3 is TGTGCCAGCAGCCGCCAGGGATTCAACACTGAAGCTTTCTTT.

A few counts support this clone. This chain uses TRBV29-1 with TRBJ2-7; 7 nucleotides line up with TRBD2. The ends lost 3 bases at V and 2 bases at J; junction bases unmatched: 7. In germline, CDR1 is SQVTM, CDR2 ANQGSEA. The CDR3 spans 14 residues. The DNA for the CDR3 is TGCAGCGTTGATACCGGGGGGTCTGCCTACGAGCAGTACTTC. This gives the protein CSVDTGGSAYEQYF.